This T cell receptor (beta chain) originates from a study of early T cells in non-severe SARS-CoV-2 infection. MiXCR was run by TCRdb on the 5' RACE reads, yielding one entry per CDR3 protein. The sample comprises about 52,000 distinct CDR3 sequences, approximately 10% of which are singletons, and about 13% rests with the top ten. This clonotype appeared many times. The junction does not match germline at one end; this may be a read error. Germline values: CDR1 MNHEY, CDR2 SVGEGT. The CDR3 runs 11 residues. The receptor's source is an adult who was a healthcare worker with PCR-confirmed SARS-CoV-2 infection or an uninfected control (not recorded which). Specimen: whole blood. The V gene is TRBV6-2 or TRBV6-3, the J gene TRBJ2-3, with unresolved D. The CDR3 coding sequence is TGTGCCAGCAGTGACTCGGATACGCAGTATTTT. This sequence encodes CASSDSDTQYF.